What follows is one T cell receptor (beta chain) and its context. The CDR3 covers 18 residues. The germline V gene encodes CDR1 LNHDA and CDR2 SQIVND (reference sequence). V dropped 5 bases and J dropped 0; count of bases not matched to a gene: 8. TCRdb's table, derived via immunoSEQ multiplex PCR, lists solely in-frame clones and lacks some. The data hold 90,000 to 100,000 clones, with around 93% observed a single time. The sample belongs to a study of T cell changes during pregnancy in multiple sclerosis. J is TRBJ2-1 and V is TRBV19; 12 bases are shared with TRBD2. Source: peripheral blood, taken in the third trimester of pregnancy. This receptor was identified in a female donor with multiple sclerosis, enrolled in a pregnancy study. The CDR3 nucleotides read TGTGCCAGTAGTGCAATGACTAGCGGGAGACGCTCCTACAATGAGCAGTTCTTC. The encoded protein is CASSAMTSGRRSYNEQFF.